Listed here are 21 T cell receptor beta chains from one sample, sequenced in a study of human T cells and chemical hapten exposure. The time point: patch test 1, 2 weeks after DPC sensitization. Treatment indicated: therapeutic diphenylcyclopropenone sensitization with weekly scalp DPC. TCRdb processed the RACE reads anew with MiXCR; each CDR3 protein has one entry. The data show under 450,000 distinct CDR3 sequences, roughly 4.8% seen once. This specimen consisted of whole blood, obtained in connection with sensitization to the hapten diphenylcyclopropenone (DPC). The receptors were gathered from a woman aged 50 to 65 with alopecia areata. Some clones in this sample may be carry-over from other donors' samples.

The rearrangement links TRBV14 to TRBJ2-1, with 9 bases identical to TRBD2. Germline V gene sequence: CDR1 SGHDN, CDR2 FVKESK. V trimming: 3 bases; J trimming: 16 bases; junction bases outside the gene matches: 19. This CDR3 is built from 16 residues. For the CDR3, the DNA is TGTGCCAGCAGCCAGGGGGGCCTGACTAGCGGAGGGTTTCTTTTCTTC. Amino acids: CASSQGGLTSGGFLFF.

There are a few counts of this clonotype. CDR3 amino acids: CASFRQGNEKLFF. The CDR3 DNA reads TGTGCCAGCTTCAGGCAGGGGAATGAAAAACTGTTTTTT. The chain couples TRBV6-1 to TRBJ1-4; tentative D call: TRBD1 (6 bases). CDR1 and CDR2 from the germline V gene are MNHNS and SASEGT. The CDR3 is 13 residues long. The V end lost 8 bases, the J end lost 5 bases, and 12 bases lay between the germline ends.

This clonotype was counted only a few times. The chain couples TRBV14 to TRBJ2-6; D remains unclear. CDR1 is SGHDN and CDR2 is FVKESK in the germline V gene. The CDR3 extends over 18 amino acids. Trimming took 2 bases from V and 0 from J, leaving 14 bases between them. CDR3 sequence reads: CASSQFQITYSGANVLTF. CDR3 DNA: TGTGCCAGCAGCCAATTCCAGATCACTTACTCTGGGGCCAACGTCCTGACTTTC.

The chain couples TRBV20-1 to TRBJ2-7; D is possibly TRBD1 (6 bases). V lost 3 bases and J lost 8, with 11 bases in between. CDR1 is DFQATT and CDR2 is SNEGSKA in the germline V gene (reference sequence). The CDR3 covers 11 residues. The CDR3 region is CSASSGDKQYF. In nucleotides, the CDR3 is TGCAGTGCTAGTTCTGGGGACAAGCAGTACTTC.

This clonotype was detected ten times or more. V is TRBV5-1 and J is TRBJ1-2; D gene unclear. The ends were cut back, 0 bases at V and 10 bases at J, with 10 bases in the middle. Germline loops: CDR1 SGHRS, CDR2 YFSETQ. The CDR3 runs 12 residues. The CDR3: CASSLVGETYTF. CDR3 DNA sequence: TGCGCCAGCAGCTTGGTTGGGGAGACCTACACCTTC. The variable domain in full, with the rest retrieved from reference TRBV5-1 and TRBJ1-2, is KAGVTQTPRYLIKTRGQQVTLSCSPISGHRSVSWYQQTPGQGLQFLFEYFSETQRNKGNFPGRFSGRQFSNSRSEMNVSTLELGDSALYLCASSLVGETYTFGSGTRLTVV.

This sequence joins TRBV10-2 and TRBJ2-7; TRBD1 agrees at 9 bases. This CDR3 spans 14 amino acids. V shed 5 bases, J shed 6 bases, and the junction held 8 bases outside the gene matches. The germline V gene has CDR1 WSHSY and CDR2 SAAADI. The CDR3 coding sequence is TGCGCCAGCAGTCAACAGGGGGCTTTCAGCGAGCAGTACTTC. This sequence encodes CASSQQGAFSEQYF.

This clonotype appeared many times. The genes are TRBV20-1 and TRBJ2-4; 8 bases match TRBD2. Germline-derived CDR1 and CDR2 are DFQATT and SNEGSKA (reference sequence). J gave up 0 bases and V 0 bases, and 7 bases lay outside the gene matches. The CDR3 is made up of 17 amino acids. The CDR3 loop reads CSARDRRLAGAKNIQYF. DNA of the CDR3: TGCAGTGCTAGAGATCGAAGGCTAGCGGGAGCCAAAAACATTCAGTACTTC.

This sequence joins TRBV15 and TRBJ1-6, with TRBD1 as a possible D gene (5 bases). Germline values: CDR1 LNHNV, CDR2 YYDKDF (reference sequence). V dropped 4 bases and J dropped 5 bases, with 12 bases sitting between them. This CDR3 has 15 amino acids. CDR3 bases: TGTGCCACCAGCAATGGGGGACCTCATAATTCACCCCTCCACTTT. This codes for CATSNGGPHNSPLHF. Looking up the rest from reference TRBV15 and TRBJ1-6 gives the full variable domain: DAMVIQNPRYQVTQFGKPVTLSCSQTLNHNVMYWYQQKSSQAPKLLFHYYDKDFNNEADTPDNFQSRRPNTSFCFLDIRSPGLGDTAMYLCATSNGGPHNSPLHFGNGTRLTVT.

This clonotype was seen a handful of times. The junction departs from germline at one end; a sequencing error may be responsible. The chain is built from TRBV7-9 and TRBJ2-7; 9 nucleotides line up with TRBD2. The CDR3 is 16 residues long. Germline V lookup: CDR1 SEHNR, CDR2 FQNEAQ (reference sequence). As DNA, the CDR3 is TGTGTCAGCAGCTTAGCGGAGGCGGGAGGGTCCTACGAGCAGTACTTC. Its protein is CVSSLAEAGGSYEQYF.

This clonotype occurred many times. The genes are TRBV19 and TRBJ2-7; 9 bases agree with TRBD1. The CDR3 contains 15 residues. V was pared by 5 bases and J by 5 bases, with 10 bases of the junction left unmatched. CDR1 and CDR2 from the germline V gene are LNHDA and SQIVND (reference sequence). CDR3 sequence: CASSLVGQGYHEQYF. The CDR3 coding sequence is TGTGCCAGTAGTCTCGTGGGACAGGGCTACCACGAGCAGTACTTC. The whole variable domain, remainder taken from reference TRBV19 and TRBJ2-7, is DGGITQSPKYLFRKEGQNVTLSCEQNLNHDAMYWYRQDPGQGLRLIYYSQIVNDFQKGDIAEGYSVSREKKESFPLTVTSAQKNPTAFYLCASSLVGQGYHEQYFGPGTRLTVT.

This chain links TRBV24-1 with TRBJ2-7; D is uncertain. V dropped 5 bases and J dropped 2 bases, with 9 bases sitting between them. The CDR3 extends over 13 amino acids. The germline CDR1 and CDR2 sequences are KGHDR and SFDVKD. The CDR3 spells CATSAGGAYEQYF. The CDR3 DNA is TGTGCCACCAGTGCCGGCGGTGCCTACGAGCAGTACTTC.

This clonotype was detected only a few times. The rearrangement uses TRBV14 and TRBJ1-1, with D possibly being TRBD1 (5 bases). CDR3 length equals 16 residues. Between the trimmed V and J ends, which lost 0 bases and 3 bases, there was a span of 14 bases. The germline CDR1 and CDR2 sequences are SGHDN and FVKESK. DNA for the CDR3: TGTGCCAGCAGCCAAGAAGAGACCAGAGGGGACACTGAAGCTTTCTTT. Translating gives CASSQEETRGDTEAFF.

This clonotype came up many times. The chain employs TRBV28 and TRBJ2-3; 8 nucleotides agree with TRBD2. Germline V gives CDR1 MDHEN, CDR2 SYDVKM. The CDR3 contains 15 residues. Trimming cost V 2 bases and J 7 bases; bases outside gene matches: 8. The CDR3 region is CASSLGGRPPHTQYF. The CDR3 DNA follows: TGTGCCAGCAGTTTAGGCGGGAGGCCGCCCCATACGCAGTATTTT.

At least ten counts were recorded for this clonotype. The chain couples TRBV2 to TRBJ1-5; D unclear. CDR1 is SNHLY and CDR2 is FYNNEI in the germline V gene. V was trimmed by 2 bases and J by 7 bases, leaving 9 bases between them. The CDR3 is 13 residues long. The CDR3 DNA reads TGTGCCAGCAGTGAATTTCGGGAACAGCCCCAGCATTTT. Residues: CASSEFREQPQHF.

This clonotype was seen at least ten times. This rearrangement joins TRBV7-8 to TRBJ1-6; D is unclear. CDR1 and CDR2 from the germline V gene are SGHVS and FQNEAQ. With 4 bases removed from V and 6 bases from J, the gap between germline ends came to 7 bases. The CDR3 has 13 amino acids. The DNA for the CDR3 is TGTGCCAGCAGCTCGTCAGTTAATTCACCCCTCCACTTT. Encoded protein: CASSSSVNSPLHF.

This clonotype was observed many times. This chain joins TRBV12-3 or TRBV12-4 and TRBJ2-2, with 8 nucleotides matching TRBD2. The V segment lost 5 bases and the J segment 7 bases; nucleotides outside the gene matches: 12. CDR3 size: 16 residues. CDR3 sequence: CASSVGLARGIGELFF. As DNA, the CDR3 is TGTGCCAGCAGTGTCGGACTAGCCCGAGGAATCGGGGAGCTGTTTTTT.

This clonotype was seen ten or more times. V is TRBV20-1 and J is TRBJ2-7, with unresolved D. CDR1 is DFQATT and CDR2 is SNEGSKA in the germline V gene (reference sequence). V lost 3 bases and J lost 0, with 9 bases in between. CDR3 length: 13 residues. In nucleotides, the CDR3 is TGCAGTGCTAGGATGTCTTCCTCCTACGAGCAGTACTTC. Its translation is CSARMSSSYEQYF.

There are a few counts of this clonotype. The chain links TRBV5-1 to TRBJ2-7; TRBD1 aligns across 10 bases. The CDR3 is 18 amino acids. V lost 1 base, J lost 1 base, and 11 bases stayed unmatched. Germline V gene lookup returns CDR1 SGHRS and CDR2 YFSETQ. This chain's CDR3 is CASSLRSGTGVKSYEQYF. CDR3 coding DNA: TGCGCCAGCAGCTTGAGATCCGGGACAGGGGTGAAATCCTACGAGCAGTACTTC.

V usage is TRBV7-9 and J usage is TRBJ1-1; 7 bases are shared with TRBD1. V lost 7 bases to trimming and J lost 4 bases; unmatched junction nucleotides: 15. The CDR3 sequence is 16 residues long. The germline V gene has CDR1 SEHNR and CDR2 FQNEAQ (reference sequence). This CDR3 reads CASTFFVTGTRTEAFF. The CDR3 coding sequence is TGTGCCAGCACCTTCTTTGTGACAGGGACGCGCACTGAAGCTTTCTTT.

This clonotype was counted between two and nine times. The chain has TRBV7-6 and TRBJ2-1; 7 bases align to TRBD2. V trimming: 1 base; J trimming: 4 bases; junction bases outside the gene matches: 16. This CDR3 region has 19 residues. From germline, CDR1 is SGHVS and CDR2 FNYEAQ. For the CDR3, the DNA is TGTGCCAGCAGCTTAGAGATTGGGCTGTCCGGGGAGGGGTACAATGAGCAGTTCTTC. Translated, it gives CASSLEIGLSGEGYNEQFF.

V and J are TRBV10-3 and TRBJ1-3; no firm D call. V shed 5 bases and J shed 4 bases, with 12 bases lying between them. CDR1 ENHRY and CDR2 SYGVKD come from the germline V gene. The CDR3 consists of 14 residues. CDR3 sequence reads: CAISPPEVGNTIYF. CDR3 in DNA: TGTGCCATCAGTCCCCCAGAGGTGGGAAACACCATATATTTT.